This is a list of T cell receptor beta chains from one sample in a study of cytomegalovirus exposure and HLA in healthy donors. TCRdb keeps only in-frame clones here, not all; method: immunoSEQ multiplex PCR. Altogether a few hundred thousand clones are present, roughly 90% being singletons, with the ten largest covering 0.84%. The sequenced sample consisted of PBMCs. All receptors come from a young woman in good health and CMV-seronegative. CDR3s include the opening cysteine and the closing phenylalanine or tryptophan. Each record gives: V gene, clone size, J gene, D gene, CDR3 DNA, CDR3 protein. The D gene is left open where the match is weak. Not all rows give a size; the values are once, few, many and, for expanded clones, a class.

>TRBV9|-|TRBJ2-1|TRBD2
TGTGCCAGCTCTATCACGGGACTAGCGGGAGGGAGCTCCTACAATGAGCAGTTCTTC
CASSITGLAGGSSYNEQFF
>TRBV13|once|TRBJ2-5|-
TGTGCCAGCAGCTTGAGGGGGAATCGAGAGACCCAGTACTTC
CASSLRGNRETQYF
>TRBV5-1|-|TRBJ2-3|-
TGCGCCAGCAGCAGCGCTAGCGGCACAGATACGCAGTATTTT
CASSSASGTDTQYF
>TRBV27|-|TRBJ1-2|-
TGTGCCAGCATGATGCATCCCGCTAATAACTATGGCTACACCTTC
CASMMHPANNYGYTF
>TRBV2|-|TRBJ2-6|TRBD1
TGTGCCAGCGGTGGGGACAGGTCCGGCGCTAGGGCCAACGTCCTGACTTTC
CASGGDRSGARANVLTF
>TRBV4-1|-|TRBJ2-1|-
TGCGCCAGCAGCCACGGTGAGCAGTTCTTC
CASSHGEQFF
>TRBV30|many|TRBJ1-2|-
TGTGCCTGGGAAGGGGTTGGGGCCAGTGGCTATGGCTACACCTTC
CAWEGVGASGYGYTF
>TRBV6-1|-|TRBJ2-1|-
TGTGCCAGCGTGGTATTCCCGAGCACCTACAATGAGCAGTTCTTC
CASVVFPSTYNEQFF
>TRBV7-6|-|TRBJ2-1|TRBD2
TGTGCCAGCAGCTTAGTACCTAGCGGGGCCTACAATGAGCAGTTCTTC
CASSLVPSGAYNEQFF
>TRBV5-1|-|TRBJ2-5|TRBD2
TGCGCCAGCAGCTCGACTAGCGGAGAGACCCAGTACTTC
CASSSTSGETQYF
>TRBV5-4|-|TRBJ1-3|-
TGTGCCAGCAGCTTGGCCGGGATCTCTGGAAACACCATATATTTT
CASSLAGISGNTIYF
>TRBV19|-|TRBJ1-2|TRBD1
TGTGCCAGTAGTATGGCCGGGACAGGCTATGGCTACACCTTC
CASSMAGTGYGYTF
>TRBV27|-|TRBJ2-1|TRBD1
TGTGCCAGCAGTTTATCACGGGACAGGTCCGGTGAGGGACGGACCTACAATGAGCAGTTCTTC
CASSLSRDRSGEGRTYNEQFF
>TRBV9|-|TRBJ2-7|TRBD1
TGTGCCAGCAGCGTAGGAGGGGGCCGCTACGAGCAGTACTTC
CASSVGGGRYEQYF
>TRBV2|-|TRBJ2-3|TRBD2
TGTGCCAGCAGTGAAACTAGCGGGAAGGTATCGCAGTATTTT
CASSETSGKVSQYF
>TRBV29-1|once|TRBJ2-1|TRBD2
TGCAGCGTTGAAGAGGGGGGGATCTTTGAGCAGTTCTTC
CSVEEGGIFEQFF
>TRBV6-1|-|TRBJ2-5|-
TGTGCCAGCAGTGGGACTGTAGAAGAGACCCAGTACTTC
CASSGTVEETQYF
>TRBV30|-|TRBJ1-1|TRBD1
TGTGCCTGGAGTGTACCGGGACAGCGGAACACTGAAGCTTTCTTT
CAWSVPGQRNTEAFF
>TRBV7-8|-|TRBJ2-7|TRBD2
TGTGCCAGCAGCTTCCGAGGACTAGCGGCTCTACCACTCTCCTCCTACGAGCAGTACTTC
CASSFRGLAALPLSSYEQYF
>TRBV19|-|TRBJ1-2|TRBD1
TGTGCCAGTACTGGGGCGCAGGGGGTTTATGGCTACACCTTC
CASTGAQGVYGYTF
>TRBV5-1|-|TRBJ2-7|TRBD1
TGCGCCAGCAGCTCGTGCTGCCAGGACAGGGAGGTTCCAAGGCAGTACTTC
CASSSCCQDREVPRQYF
>TRBV18|-|TRBJ1-1|-
TGTGCCAGCGCGGCTGACCAGAACACTGAAGCTTTCTTT
CASAADQNTEAFF
>TRBV12-5|-|TRBJ2-3|TRBD2
TGTGCTAGTGGTTTGGGACTAGCGGGAGCAGATACGCAGTATTTT
CASGLGLAGADTQYF
>TRBV28|-|TRBJ2-7|-
TGTGCCAGCATGGCGGGTGGCGAGCAGTACTTC
CASMAGGEQYF
>TRBV25-1|-|TRBJ2-2|-
TGTGCCAGCAGTAGCCTGGCGGGCAAGGAGCTGTTTTTT
CASSSLAGKELFF
>TRBV7-7|-|TRBJ2-1|TRBD2
TGTGCTAGCAGCTTAAAAGCGGGAGGGGTCTTTGATGAGCAGTTCTTC
CASSLKAGGVFDEQFF
>TRBV5-1|-|TRBJ2-3|TRBD1
TGCGCCAGCAGCCAGCTACAGGGGCCAGATACGCAGTATTTT
CASSQLQGPDTQYF
>TRBV5-5|-|TRBJ1-4|-
TGTGCCAGCAGCCCGCAGCCCCAGGTACCCGATGAAAAACTGTTTTTT
CASSPQPQVPDEKLFF
>TRBV4-2|-|TRBJ2-7|TRBD2
TGTGCCAGCAGCCAAGAGGGACTAGCGGGAGCGAGATACGAGCAGTACTTC
CASSQEGLAGARYEQYF
>TRBV7-9|-|TRBJ1-4|TRBD1
TGTGCCAGCAGCTTAGATCGGTACAGGGGGCATCGAGGAGAAAAACTGTTTTTT
CASSLDRYRGHRGEKLFF
>TRBV7-9|-|TRBJ2-7|TRBD2
TGTGCCAGCAGCGACCCTCAAGCGGGAGGTTCGGTTCCTGACGAGCAGTACTTC
CASSDPQAGGSVPDEQYF
>TRBV7-3|once|TRBJ2-1|-
TGTGCCAGCAGCCCCGACTACCCTGGAAATGAGCAGTTCTTC
CASSPDYPGNEQFF
>TRBV9|-|TRBJ2-2|-
TGTGCCAGCAGCGTACTAGCGTCTGCCGGGGAGCTGTTTTTT
CASSVLASAGELFF
>TRBV5-1|-|TRBJ2-1|-
TGCGCCAGCAGCGCCGGGACTGGGGGAGGCAATGAGCAGTTCTTC
CASSAGTGGGNEQFF
>TRBV19|-|TRBJ2-7|-
TGTGCCAGTAGTTCCCTTAATAACTTGAAGTACTTC
CASSSLNNLKYF
>TRBV5-1|-|TRBJ1-1|TRBD1
TGCGCCAGCAGCGGCGGACAGGGTTTATCTGAAGCTTTCTTT
CASSGGQGLSEAFF
>TRBV4-3|-|TRBJ1-3|TRBD1
TGCGCCAGCAGCCCCGGTGACAGGGGGACTGGAAACACCATATATTTT
CASSPGDRGTGNTIYF
>TRBV30|-|TRBJ2-2|-
TGTGCCTGGAGTGTCAACTATCTCACCGGGGAGCTGTTTTTT
CAWSVNYLTGELFF
>TRBV19|-|TRBJ2-1|-
TGTGCCAGTCGCCCGGGACTCGGGTACAATGAGCAGTTCTTC
CASRPGLGYNEQFF
>TRBV28|-|TRBJ1-2|TRBD1
TGTGCCAGCAGTCCAGGGGGAAACTATGGCTACACCTTC
CASSPGGNYGYTF
>TRBV5-4|-|TRBJ2-1|TRBD2
TGTGCCAGCAGCTTGGGGACTAGCGGGTCAAATGAGCAGTTCTTC
CASSLGTSGSNEQFF